Following are 22 T cell receptor beta chains from one sample sequenced in a study of neurological immune-mediated disorders. From the 5' RACE reads, TCRdb called clonotypes with MiXCR, one entry per CDR3 protein. The sample includes more than 40,000 distinct CDR3 sequences, about 14% of them seen just once. The sequenced sample was CD4+ T cells from blood. The source of these receptors is a woman aged 60 to 75 with HTLV-1-associated myelopathy (HAM/TSP).

With regard to this clonotype: This sequence may be a read error, since a much larger clone differs from it by one base. The chain combines TRBV2 with TRBJ2-5; D is ambiguous. Trimming stripped 10 bases from V and 1 base from J, with 13 bases between. The CDR3 has 13 amino acids. Germline V lookup: CDR1 SNHLY, CDR2 FYNNEI. CDR3 DNA: TGTGCCAACAGCCCTAACCTCCAAGAGACCCAGTACTTC. Translating it yields CANSPNLQETQYF.

This clonotype was counted many times. The chain employs TRBV10-3 and TRBJ2-7; a weak D match, TRBD1 (6 bases). Trimming stripped 6 bases from V and 1 base from J, with 13 bases between. The CDR3 has 14 residues. CDR1 ENHRY and CDR2 SYGVKD come from the germline V gene. The CDR3 region has the DNA TGTGCCATCAGGCGACAGGTAACATCCTACGAGCAGTACTTC. Its protein product is CAIRRQVTSYEQYF.

This clonotype showed up many times. The CDR3 region has the DNA TGTGCCAGCTTATCCAGCGGAACCTACGAGCAGTACTTC. This codes for CASLSSGTYEQYF. The V and J genes are TRBV6-2 or TRBV6-3 and TRBJ2-7; maybe TRBD2 (5 bases). Trimming shortened V by 8 bases and J by 2 bases, and 13 bases separated the two germline ends. CDR1 is MNHEY, CDR2 SVGEGT, per germline. The CDR3 sequence is 13 residues long.

This chain joins TRBV7-9 and TRBJ2-7, with D possibly being TRBD2 (5 bases). Germline-derived CDR1 and CDR2 are SEHNR and FQNEAQ (reference sequence). The CDR3 covers 14 residues. V was trimmed by 2 bases and J by 2 bases, leaving 10 bases between them. The CDR3 nucleotides read TGTGCCAGCAGCTTATCCGAACTAGCCTACGAGCAGTACTTC. This sequence encodes CASSLSELAYEQYF.

This clonotype appeared many times. The chain carries TRBV4-2 and TRBJ2-7; 9 bases map to TRBD2. The CDR3 has 16 residues. With V trimmed by 4 bases and J by 0 bases, 7 bases remained unmatched. Germline assignment: CDR1 LGHNA and CDR2 YNFKEQ. In DNA, the CDR3 is TGTGCCAGCAGCCGGGAGACTAGCGGACTCTCCTACGAGCAGTACTTC. Its protein is CASSRETSGLSYEQYF.

The chain is built from TRBV7-2 and TRBJ2-4, with D unresolved. V lost 6 bases, J lost 8 bases, and 14 bases lay in between. This CDR3 is built from 13 residues. Germline values: CDR1 SGHTA, CDR2 FQGNSA. The CDR3 spells CASRMDGVDIQYF. For the CDR3, the DNA is TGTGCCAGCAGGATGGATGGAGTAGACATTCAGTACTTC.

This clonotype has a count of ten or more. This chain connects TRBV6-2 or TRBV6-3 to TRBJ2-5; either TRBD1 or TRBD2 may fit D (5 bases each). Germline V gives CDR1 MNHEY, CDR2 SVGEGT. The V gene lost 7 bases and the J gene lost 2 bases, with 20 bases spanning the gap. This CDR3 contains 16 residues. The CDR3 DNA reads TGTGCCAGCACCTCACCTCCGGGACGGACACAAGAGACCCAGTACTTC. Amino acid sequence: CASTSPPGRTQETQYF.

There are a few counts of this clonotype. V and J are TRBV30 and TRBJ2-7, with 7 bases fitting TRBD1. The CDR3 extends over 16 amino acids. The trim removed 0 bases at V and 0 bases at J, leaving 8 bases unmatched. Germline CDR1 GTSNPN, CDR2 SVGIG (reference sequence). The CDR3 loop is CAWSVRYGTDSYEQYF. The CDR3 bases are TGTGCCTGGAGTGTACGATACGGGACAGACTCCTACGAGCAGTACTTC. The whole variable domain, remainder taken from reference TRBV30 and TRBJ2-7, is SQTIHQWPATLVQPVGSPLSLECTVEGTSNPNLYWYRQAAGRGLQLLFYSVGIGQISSEVPQNLSASRPQDRQFILSSKKLLLSDSGFYLCAWSVRYGTDSYEQYFGPGTRLTVT.

This clonotype came up many times. This chain uses TRBV12-3 or TRBV12-4 with TRBJ1-2; the D gene is possibly TRBD1 (5 bases). V dropped 1 base and J dropped 8 bases, with 14 bases sitting between them. The CDR3 spans 14 residues. The CDR3 loop is CASSLDPGIRGYTF. CDR3 coding DNA: TGTGCCAGCAGTTTAGACCCAGGGATTAGAGGCTACACCTTC.

This clonotype was observed many times. The chain employs TRBV20-1 and TRBJ1-1; unclear D gene. The V gene lost 0 bases and the J gene lost 4 bases, with 6 bases spanning the gap. The germline gives CDR1 DFQATT, CDR2 SNEGSKA (reference sequence). CDR3 size: 12 residues. CDR3 loop: CSARDYRTEAFF. The CDR3 nucleotides are TGCAGTGCTAGAGATTACCGCACTGAAGCTTTCTTT.

V is TRBV12-3 or TRBV12-4 and J is TRBJ2-3; D unresolved. V was pared by 0 bases and J by 1 base, with 11 bases between. This CDR3 is 16 amino acids long. The CDR3 protein is CASSLARSMGTDTQYF. In DNA form, the CDR3 reads TGTGCCAGCAGTTTAGCGCGGAGTATGGGCACAGATACGCAGTATTTT.

At least ten counts were recorded for this clonotype. The V and J genes are TRBV12-3 or TRBV12-4 and TRBJ2-4, with D unresolved. V lost 2 bases and J 1 base, leaving 9 bases between the germline ends. The CDR3 spans 15 residues. In DNA, the CDR3 is TGTGCCAGCAGTTTAAAGGGTTTGGCCAAAAACATTCAGTACTTC. Its protein is CASSLKGLAKNIQYF.

Ten or more counts support this clonotype. The gene calls are TRBV4-1 and TRBJ2-7; perhaps TRBD2 as D (6 bases). V was clipped by 4 bases and J by 0 bases, with 13 bases between them. Germline CDR1 is MGHRA and CDR2 is YSYEKL. CDR3 size: 15 residues. CDR3 nucleotide sequence: TGCGCCAGCAGCCCGCGGGACTTCTACTCCTACGAGCAGTACTTC. Translating gives CASSPRDFYSYEQYF.

This clonotype was picked up many times. The chain links TRBV5-1 to TRBJ1-1, with D uncertain. CDR1 is SGHRS, CDR2 YFSETQ, per germline. The CDR3 contains 16 residues. Trimming pared 4 bases from V and 0 bases from J, leaving 16 bases between. CDR3 sequence (DNA): TGCGCCAGCAGCCCCCGTTCTGACTTCATGAACACTGAAGCTTTCTTT. This sequence encodes CASSPRSDFMNTEAFF. The full variable domain, in which reference TRBV5-1 and TRBJ1-1 provide the parts outside the CDR3, is KAGVTQTPRYLIKTRGQQVTLSCSPISGHRSVSWYQQTPGQGLQFLFEYFSETQRNKGNFPGRFSGRQFSNSRSEMNVSTLELGDSALYLCASSPRSDFMNTEAFFGQGTRLTVV.

This clonotype was counted at least ten times. The chain recombines TRBV4-1 with TRBJ1-2, with 7 nucleotides matching TRBD1. The CDR3 consists of 14 residues. CDR1 is MGHRA, CDR2 YSYEKL, per germline. V dropped 2 bases and J dropped 3; count of bases not matched to a gene: 3. The CDR3 is CASSQIDRDYGYTF. CDR3 DNA sequence: TGCGCCAGCAGCCAAATAGACAGGGACTATGGCTACACCTTC.

This clonotype was found many times. The rearrangement links TRBV6-5 to TRBJ2-7, with D uncertain. Germline lookup yields CDR1 MNHEY and CDR2 SVGAGI. V was clipped by 0 bases and J by 7 bases, with 13 bases between them. CDR3 length: 14 amino acids. The CDR3 DNA reads as TGTGCCAGCAGTTACTCGGGCAGACCTACAGAGCAGTACTTC. Its protein product is CASSYSGRPTEQYF.

This clonotype was seen repeatedly, ten times or more. The chain carries TRBV29-1 and TRBJ1-5, with D perhaps TRBD1 (6 bases). This CDR3 region has 13 residues. CDR1 SQVTM and CDR2 ANQGSEA come from the germline V gene. Between the trimmed V and J ends, which lost 6 bases and 5 bases, there was a span of 14 bases. The CDR3 is CSVGAGVDQPQHF. For the CDR3, the DNA is TGCAGCGTAGGGGCAGGGGTCGATCAGCCCCAGCATTTT.

This chain links TRBV5-4 with TRBJ2-3; TRBD2 might be the D (6 bases). Germline CDR1 and CDR2: SGHNT and YYREEE (reference sequence). Trimming cost V 4 bases and J 5 bases, with 14 bases left between them. The CDR3 spans 14 residues. CDR3 region: CASSPRGNVDTQYF. CDR3 nucleotide sequence: TGTGCCAGCAGCCCTCGGGGGAACGTAGATACGCAGTATTTT.

Ten or more counts support this clonotype. This sequence joins TRBV9 and TRBJ2-2; a weak D match, TRBD2 (7 bases). V dropped 1 base and J dropped 5 bases, with 12 bases sitting between them. Germline values: CDR1 SGDLS, CDR2 YYNGEE. This CDR3 has 15 amino acids. CDR3 in amino acids: CASSVWGGRTGELFF. As DNA, the CDR3 is TGTGCCAGCAGCGTATGGGGGGGCCGAACCGGGGAGCTGTTTTTT. The full variable domain, with the rest looked up from reference TRBV9 and TRBJ2-2, is DSGVTQTPKHLITATGQRVTLRCSPRSGDLSVYWYQQSLDQGLQFLIQYYNGEERAKGNILERFSAQQFPDLHSELNLSSLELGDSALYFCASSVWGGRTGELFFGEGSRLTVL.

The chain links TRBV20-1 to TRBJ1-1; D is ambiguous. The CDR3 length is 11 residues. Germline V gives CDR1 DFQATT, CDR2 SNEGSKA (reference sequence). V lost 6 bases, J lost 4 bases, and 9 bases lay in between. The chain's CDR3 is CSAPEGTEAFF. CDR3 in DNA: TGCAGTGCGCCAGAGGGCACTGAAGCTTTCTTT.

This clonotype was seen ten or more times. The rearrangement uses TRBV29-1 and TRBJ2-3; D is unresolved. Trimming left V 2 bases short and J 1 base short, with 4 bases between. Germline V gene data show CDR1 as SQVTM and CDR2 as ANQGSEA. The CDR3 spans 12 residues. The CDR3 loop is CSVETGTDTQYF. Here the CDR3 DNA reads TGCAGCGTTGAAACAGGCACAGATACGCAGTATTTT.

Many counts were recorded for this clonotype. Written as DNA, the CDR3 is TGCGCCAGCAGCTTGGGTGTCGCAGGGAACTACTATGGCTACACCTTC. Residues: CASSLGVAGNYYGYTF. The rearrangement joins TRBV5-1 to TRBJ1-2; TRBD1 is a possible D gene (5 bases). The CDR3 loop spans 16 amino acids. Trimming pared 0 bases from V and 3 bases from J, leaving 15 bases between. CDR1 SGHRS and CDR2 YFSETQ come from the germline V gene. Supplemented by reference TRBV5-1 and TRBJ1-2, the full variable domain reads KAGVTQTPRYLIKTRGQQVTLSCSPISGHRSVSWYQQTPGQGLQFLFEYFSETQRNKGNFPGRFSGRQFSNSRSEMNVSTLELGDSALYLCASSLGVAGNYYGYTFGSGTRLTVV.